Listed below are T cell receptor beta chains from one sample, sequenced in a study of OX40 agonist ivuxolimab in advanced cancers. Here immunoSEQ multiplex PCR was the method, and the copy in TCRdb shows in-frame clones only, minus some. Of about 7,400 clones listed, 87% are singletons. Material: CD4+ or CD8+ T cells sorted from blood, obtained in a trial of the OX40 agonist ivuxolimab. The receptor set was obtained from an adult with an advanced solid tumor such as melanoma, head and neck, liver or kidney cancer. Each CDR3 is given with its conserved first and last residue. Each record gives: D gene, V gene, clone size, CDR3 length, J gene, CDR3 DNA, CDR3 protein. The D gene is left open where the match is weak. The size of a clone is reported for some rows only, either as once, few or many, or as a class for expanded clones.

D: TRBD2
V: TRBV7-2
size: .
length: 14
J: TRBJ2-3
DNA: TGTGCCAGCGAAAGCGGGGTCCACACAGATACGCAGTATTTT
CDR3: CASESGVHTDTQYF

D: .
V: TRBV27
size: .
length: 15
J: TRBJ2-7
DNA: TGTGCCAGCAGTTTAACTGGGCTTGCCCCCTACGAGCAGTACTTC
CDR3: CASSLTGLAPYEQYF

D: .
V: TRBV29-1
size: few
length: 14
J: TRBJ1-1
DNA: TGCAGCGTTGAAGACGGGACGGGAAACACTGAAGCTTTCTTT
CDR3: CSVEDGTGNTEAFF

D: TRBD2
V: TRBV28
size: .
length: 14
J: TRBJ2-5
DNA: TGTGCCAGCAGTCCAGCGGGAGCGGGAGAGACCCAGTACTTC
CDR3: CASSPAGAGETQYF

D: .
V: TRBV6-5
size: .
length: 13
J: TRBJ2-7
DNA: TGTGCCAGCAGTTACGGGGACGGCTACGAGCAGTACTTC
CDR3: CASSYGDGYEQYF

D: TRBD1
V: TRBV23-1
size: .
length: 13
J: TRBJ2-1
DNA: TGCGCCAGCAGACCGGACAGGAACAATGAGCAGTTCTTC
CDR3: CASRPDRNNEQFF

D: TRBD1
V: TRBV4-2
size: .
length: 16
J: TRBJ1-2
DNA: TGTGCCAGCAGTTCAAGCCCGACAGGGGTGGGCTATGGCTACACCTTC
CDR3: CASSSSPTGVGYGYTF

D: TRBD2
V: TRBV4-1
size: .
length: 17
J: TRBJ2-1
DNA: TGCGCCAGCAGCCAGATGGGGACTAGCGGACGGTGGGATGAGCAGTTCTTC
CDR3: CASSQMGTSGRWDEQFF

D: TRBD2
V: TRBV2
size: .
length: 17
J: TRBJ2-2
DNA: TGTGCCAGCAGTGAATGGGAAAAGGGACTAGCGACCGGGGAGCTGTTTTTT
CDR3: CASSEWEKGLATGELFF

D: .
V: TRBV28
size: .
length: 12
J: TRBJ2-1
DNA: TGTGCCAGCAGTTTAAGAGGAAGTGAGCAGTTCTTC
CDR3: CASSLRGSEQFF

D: .
V: TRBV19
size: .
length: 13
J: TRBJ2-7
DNA: TGTGCCAGTAGTCAAGGTCTAGGCTACGAGCAGTACTTC
CDR3: CASSQGLGYEQYF

D: .
V: TRBV2
size: .
length: 11
J: TRBJ2-7
DNA: TGTGCCAGCAGTGATTACTACGAGCAGTACTTC
CDR3: CASSDYYEQYF

D: .
V: TRBV19
size: .
length: 13
J: TRBJ2-3
DNA: TGTGCCAGTAGTGGATTTATATGGGATACGCAGTATTTT
CDR3: CASSGFIWDTQYF

D: TRBD1
V: TRBV7-3
size: .
length: 16
J: TRBJ1-6
DNA: TGTGCCAGCAGCTTGTCCCCGGGACAGGGGAATTCACCCCTCCACTTT
CDR3: CASSLSPGQGNSPLHF

D: TRBD2
V: TRBV4-2
size: large
length: 15
J: TRBJ2-7
DNA: TGTGCCAGCAGCCCGAAACTAGCGGGAGCCTACGAGCAGTACTTC
CDR3: CASSPKLAGAYEQYF

D: .
V: TRBV7-9
size: .
length: 15
J: TRBJ2-7
DNA: TGTGCCAGCAGTCGTACAGGGATGCGGGACTACGAGCAGTACTTC
CDR3: CASSRTGMRDYEQYF

D: TRBD2
V: TRBV7-6
size: .
length: 15
J: TRBJ2-3
DNA: TGTGCCAGCAGCTTAGAAGGCGGGAGGGTTGATACGCAGTATTTT
CDR3: CASSLEGGRVDTQYF

D: .
V: TRBV5-4
size: once
length: 13
J: TRBJ2-5
DNA: TGTGCCAGCAGCCCCAGGGGTGGAGAGACCCAGTACTTC
CDR3: CASSPRGGETQYF

D: TRBD1
V: TRBV2
size: .
length: 14
J: TRBJ2-7
DNA: TGTGCCAGCAGTGAACCGGGACAGGGGTACGAGCAGTACTTC
CDR3: CASSEPGQGYEQYF

D: TRBD2
V: TRBV6-5
size: .
length: 14
J: TRBJ2-3
DNA: TGTGCCAGCAGCCCTAGCGGGACCCCCGATACGCAGTATTTT
CDR3: CASSPSGTPDTQYF

D: TRBD1
V: TRBV7-9
size: .
length: 15
J: TRBJ2-5
DNA: TGTGCCAGCAGCCAACGGGACAGGGGGTTGGGGACCCAGTACTTC
CDR3: CASSQRDRGLGTQYF

D: .
V: TRBV7-9
size: .
length: 17
J: TRBJ1-1
DNA: TGTGCCAGCAGCTCAACAACGCGGGGGGTGGGAAACACTGAAGCTTTCTTT
CDR3: CASSSTTRGVGNTEAFF

D: .
V: TRBV14
size: .
length: 15
J: TRBJ1-3
DNA: TGTGCCAGCAGCCAAGGACTTGGCTATGGAAACACCATATATTTT
CDR3: CASSQGLGYGNTIYF

D: .
V: TRBV6-1
size: .
length: 15
J: TRBJ2-3
DNA: TGTGCCAGCAGTGAAGTTGGGGGCGAGCGGGATACGCAGTATTTT
CDR3: CASSEVGGERDTQYF

D: TRBD1
V: TRBV27
size: .
length: 16
J: TRBJ2-7
DNA: TGTGCCAGCAGACACCCGGGACAGCACCACTCCTACGAGCAGTACTTC
CDR3: CASRHPGQHHSYEQYF

D: TRBD2
V: TRBV5-1
size: .
length: 15
J: TRBJ2-7
DNA: TGCGCCAGCAGCCTCGGACTAGCGGGGACCTACGAGCAGTACTTC
CDR3: CASSLGLAGTYEQYF

D: TRBD2
V: TRBV9
size: once
length: 15
J: TRBJ2-7
DNA: TGTGCCAGCAGCGCTAGACTAGCGGGAGTCAACGAGCAGTACTTC
CDR3: CASSARLAGVNEQYF

D: .
V: TRBV27
size: .
length: 14
J: TRBJ2-1
DNA: TGTGCCAGCAGTTTGAGGGGAGGGGGCAATGAGCAGTTCTTC
CDR3: CASSLRGGGNEQFF

D: .
V: TRBV11-2
size: .
length: 12
J: TRBJ2-7
DNA: TGTGCCAGCAGCCCGGGTGGCTACGAGCAGTACTTC
CDR3: CASSPGGYEQYF